This is a list of T cell receptor beta chains from one sample in a study of T cell clonotyping in hematopoietic cell transplantation. The data were produced by immunoSEQ multiplex PCR, yet TCRdb's version contains in-frame clones alone and is incomplete. This table holds some 2,100 clones, about four fifths found once. Specimen: peripheral blood mononuclear cells, collected 30 days after allogeneic stem cell transplant. The receptors come from a male patient between 45 and 59 years old who had an allogeneic stem cell transplant from an unrelated donor, so the T cells may come from the graft donor. Some clones in this sample may be carry-over from other donors' samples. CDR3s include the opening cysteine and the closing phenylalanine or tryptophan. The D gene is left open where the match is weak. Rows give clone size only sometimes, using once, few, many, or a class for an expanded clone.

V	D	J	size	CDR3	DNA
TRBV19	.	TRBJ2-7	.	CASSIAAQTYEQYF	TGTGCCAGTAGTATAGCGGCACAAACCTACGAGCAGTACTTC
TRBV11-2	.	TRBJ2-7	.	CASSLDLPRAYEQYF	TGTGCCAGCAGCTTAGATCTCCCCAGGGCCTACGAGCAGTACTTC
TRBV18	.	TRBJ1-1	.	CASSPSQGGVTEAFF	TGTGCCAGCTCACCATCCCAGGGTGGGGTCACTGAAGCTTTCTTT
TRBV2	TRBD2	TRBJ2-5	few	CASSATRLAGSEAQYF	TGTGCCAGCAGCGCTACCCGACTAGCGGGTTCGGAGGCCCAGTACTTC
TRBV7-2	.	TRBJ2-2	.	CASSRERGELFF	TGTGCCAGCAGCCGGGAACGCGGGGAGCTGTTTTTT
TRBV7-2	.	TRBJ1-5	.	CASSLGGNSNQPQHF	TGTGCCAGCAGTCTAGGGGGGAATAGCAATCAGCCCCAGCATTTT
TRBV5-1	.	TRBJ1-2	.	CASRSNRRSYGYTF	TGCGCCAGCAGGTCTAACAGGCGCTCCTATGGCTACACCTTC
TRBV7-9	.	TRBJ2-1	.	CASSPGTDYNEQFF	TGTGCCAGCAGCCCCGGGACGGACTACAATGAGCAGTTCTTC
TRBV27	TRBD1	TRBJ1-2	.	CASSLSRTGWGYTF	TGTGCCAGCAGTTTGAGTAGGACAGGTTGGGGCTACACCTTC
TRBV4-1	.	TRBJ1-2	.	CASSLNRGQGIIYGYTF	TGCGCCAGCAGTCTAAATCGAGGGCAGGGTATAATCTATGGCTACACCTTC